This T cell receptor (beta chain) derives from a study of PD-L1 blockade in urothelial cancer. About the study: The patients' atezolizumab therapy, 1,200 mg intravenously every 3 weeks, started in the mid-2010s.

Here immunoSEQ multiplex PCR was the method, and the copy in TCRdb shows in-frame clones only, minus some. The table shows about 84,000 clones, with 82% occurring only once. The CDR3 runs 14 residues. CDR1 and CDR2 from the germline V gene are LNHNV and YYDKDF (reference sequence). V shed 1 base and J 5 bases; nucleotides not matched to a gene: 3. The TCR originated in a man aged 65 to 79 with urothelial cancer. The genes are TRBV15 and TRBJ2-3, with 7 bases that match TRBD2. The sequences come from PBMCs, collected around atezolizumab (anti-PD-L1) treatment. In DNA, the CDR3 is TGTGCCACCAGCAGAGGAGGGGAGGGAGATACGCAGTATTTT. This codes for CATSRGGEGDTQYF.